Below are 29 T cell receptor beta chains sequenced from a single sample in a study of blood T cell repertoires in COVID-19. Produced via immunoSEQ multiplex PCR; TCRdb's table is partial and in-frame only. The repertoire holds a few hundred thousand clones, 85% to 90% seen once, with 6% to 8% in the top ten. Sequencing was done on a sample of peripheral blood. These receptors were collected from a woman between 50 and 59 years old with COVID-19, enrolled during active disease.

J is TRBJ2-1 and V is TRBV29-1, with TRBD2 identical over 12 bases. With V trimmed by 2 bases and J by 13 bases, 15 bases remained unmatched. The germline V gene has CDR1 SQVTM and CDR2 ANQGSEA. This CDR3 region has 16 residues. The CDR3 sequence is CSVELVPSGRASGQFF. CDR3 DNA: TGCAGCGTTGAATTGGTTCCTAGCGGGAGGGCCTCGGGACAGTTCTTC.

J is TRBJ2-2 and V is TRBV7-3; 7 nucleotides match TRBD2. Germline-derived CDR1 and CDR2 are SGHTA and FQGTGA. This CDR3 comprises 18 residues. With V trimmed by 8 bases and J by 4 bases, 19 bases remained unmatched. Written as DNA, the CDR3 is TGTGCCAGCCCTAAAGGTCGTAGGACTAGTGGGGGCACCGGGGAGCTGTTTTTT. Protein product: CASPKGRRTSGGTGELFF.

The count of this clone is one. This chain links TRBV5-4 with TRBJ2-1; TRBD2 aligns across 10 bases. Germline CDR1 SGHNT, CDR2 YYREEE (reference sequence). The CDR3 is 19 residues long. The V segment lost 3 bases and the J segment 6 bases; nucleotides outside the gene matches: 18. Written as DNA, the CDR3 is TGTGCCAGCAGCTACGAGCTGCTAGCGGGAGATAGGGTAGTCAATGAGCAGTTCTTC. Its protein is CASSYELLAGDRVVNEQFF.

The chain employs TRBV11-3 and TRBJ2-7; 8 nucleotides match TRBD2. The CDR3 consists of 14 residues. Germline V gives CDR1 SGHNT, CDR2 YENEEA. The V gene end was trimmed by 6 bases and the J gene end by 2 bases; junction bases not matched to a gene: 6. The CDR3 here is CASSHGLATYEQYF. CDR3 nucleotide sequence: TGTGCCAGCAGTCACGGACTAGCAACCTACGAGCAGTACTTC.

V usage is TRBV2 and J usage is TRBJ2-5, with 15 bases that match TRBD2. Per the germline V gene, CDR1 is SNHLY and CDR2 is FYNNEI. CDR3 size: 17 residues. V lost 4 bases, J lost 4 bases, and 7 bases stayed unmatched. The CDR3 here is CASSVGAGLAGGETQYF. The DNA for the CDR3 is TGTGCCAGCAGTGTAGGAGCGGGACTAGCGGGAGGAGAGACCCAGTACTTC.

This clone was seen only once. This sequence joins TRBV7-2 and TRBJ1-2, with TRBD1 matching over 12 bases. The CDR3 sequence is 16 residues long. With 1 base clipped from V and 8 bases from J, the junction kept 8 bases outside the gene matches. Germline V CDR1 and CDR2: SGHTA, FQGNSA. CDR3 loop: CASSLVGTGGGGGYTF. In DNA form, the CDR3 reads TGTGCCAGCAGCTTAGTGGGGACAGGGGGCGGAGGAGGCTACACCTTC.

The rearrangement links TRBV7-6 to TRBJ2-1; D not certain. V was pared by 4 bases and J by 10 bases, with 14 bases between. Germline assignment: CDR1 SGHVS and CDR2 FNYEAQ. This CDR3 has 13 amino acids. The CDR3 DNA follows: TGTGCCAGCAGCTCGGTGACTCCAACGGAGCAGTTCTTC. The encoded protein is CASSSVTPTEQFF.

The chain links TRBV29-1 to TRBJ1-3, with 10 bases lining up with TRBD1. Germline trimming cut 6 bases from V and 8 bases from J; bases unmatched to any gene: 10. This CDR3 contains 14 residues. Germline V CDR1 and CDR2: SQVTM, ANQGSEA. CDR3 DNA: TGCAGCGTCATGGGACAGGGGCGTAGTGACACCATATATTTT. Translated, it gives CSVMGQGRSDTIYF. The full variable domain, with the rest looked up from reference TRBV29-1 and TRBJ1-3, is SAVISQKPSRDICQRGTSLTIQCQVDSQVTMMFWYRQQPGQSLTLIATANQGSEATYESGFVIDKFPISRPNLTFSTLTVSNMSPEDSSIYLCSVMGQGRSDTIYFGEGSWLTVV.

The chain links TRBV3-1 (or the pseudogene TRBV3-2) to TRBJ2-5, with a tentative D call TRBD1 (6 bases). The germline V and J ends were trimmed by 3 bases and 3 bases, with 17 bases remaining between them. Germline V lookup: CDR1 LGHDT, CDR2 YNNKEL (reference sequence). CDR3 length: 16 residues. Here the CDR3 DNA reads TGTGCCAGCAGCCATGGGAGACAGGCTGCCGAAGAGACCCAGTACTTC. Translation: CASSHGRQAAEETQYF.

CDR3 sequence: CASSIDTGIYYGYTF. As DNA, the CDR3 is TGTGCCAGTAGTATAGATACAGGGATCTACTATGGCTACACCTTC. The V and J genes are TRBV19 and TRBJ1-2; D perhaps matches TRBD1 (6 bases). The germline V gene has CDR1 LNHDA and CDR2 SQIVND (reference sequence). The CDR3 runs to 15 residues. Trimming removed 0 bases at V and 3 bases at J, with 11 bases between. The full variable domain, rest sourced from reference TRBV19 and TRBJ1-2, is DGGITQSPKYLFRKEGQNVTLSCEQNLNHDAMYWYRQDPGQGLRLIYYSQIVNDFQKGDIAEGYSVSREKKESFPLTVTSAQKNPTAFYLCASSIDTGIYYGYTFGSGTRLTVV.

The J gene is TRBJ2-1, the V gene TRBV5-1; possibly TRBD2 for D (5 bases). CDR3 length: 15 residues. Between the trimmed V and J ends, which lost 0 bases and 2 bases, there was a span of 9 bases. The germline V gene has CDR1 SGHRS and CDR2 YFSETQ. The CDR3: CASSLGGVAYNEQFF. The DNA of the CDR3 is TGCGCCAGCAGCTTGGGGGGAGTAGCCTACAATGAGCAGTTCTTC.

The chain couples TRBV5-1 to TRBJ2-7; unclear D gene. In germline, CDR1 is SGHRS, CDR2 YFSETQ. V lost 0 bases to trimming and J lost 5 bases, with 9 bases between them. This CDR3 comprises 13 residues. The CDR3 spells CASSLAAANEQYF. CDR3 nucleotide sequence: TGCGCCAGCAGCTTGGCTGCGGCGAACGAGCAGTACTTC.

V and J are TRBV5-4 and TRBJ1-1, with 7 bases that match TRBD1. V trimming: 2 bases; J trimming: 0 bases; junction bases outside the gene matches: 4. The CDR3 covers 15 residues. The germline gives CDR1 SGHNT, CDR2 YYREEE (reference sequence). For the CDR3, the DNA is TGTGCCAGCAGCTTAATGACAGGGCTGAACACTGAAGCTTTCTTT. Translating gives CASSLMTGLNTEAFF.

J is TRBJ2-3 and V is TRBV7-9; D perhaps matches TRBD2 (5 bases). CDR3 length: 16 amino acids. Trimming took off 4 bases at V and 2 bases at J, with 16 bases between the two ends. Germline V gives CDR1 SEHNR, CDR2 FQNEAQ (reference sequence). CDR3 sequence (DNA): TGTGCCAGCAGCTCACGGGATCAGCTACTCACAGATACGCAGTATTTT. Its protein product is CASSSRDQLLTDTQYF.

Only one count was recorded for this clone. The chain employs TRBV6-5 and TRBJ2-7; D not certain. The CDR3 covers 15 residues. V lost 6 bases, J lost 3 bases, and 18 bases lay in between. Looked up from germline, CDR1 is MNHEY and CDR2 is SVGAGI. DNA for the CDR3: TGTGCCAGCAGCCCCACGGATAACAGCCGCTACGAGCAGTACTTC. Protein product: CASSPTDNSRYEQYF.

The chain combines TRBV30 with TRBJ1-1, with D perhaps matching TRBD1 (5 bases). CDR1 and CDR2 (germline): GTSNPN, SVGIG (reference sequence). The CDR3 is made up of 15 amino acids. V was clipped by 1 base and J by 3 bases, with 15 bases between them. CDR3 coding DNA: TGTGCCTGGAGTGCTGGGGCCGTGGGATACACTGAAGCTTTCTTT. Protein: CAWSAGAVGYTEAFF.

The CDR3 sequence is CATSERSGYGYTF. DNA of the CDR3: TGTGCCACCAGTGAAAGGTCAGGGTATGGCTACACCTTC. The chain links TRBV24-1 to TRBJ1-2; maybe TRBD1 (5 bases). This CDR3 spans 13 amino acids. Germline V gene sequence: CDR1 KGHDR, CDR2 SFDVKD. V was pared by 4 bases and J by 5 bases, with 10 bases between.

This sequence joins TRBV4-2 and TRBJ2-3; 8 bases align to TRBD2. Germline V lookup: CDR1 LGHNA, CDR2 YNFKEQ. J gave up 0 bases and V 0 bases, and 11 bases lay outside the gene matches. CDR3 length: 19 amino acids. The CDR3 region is CASSQDLGGRPLSTDTQYF. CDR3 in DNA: TGTGCCAGCAGCCAAGATTTGGGCGGGAGGCCCCTGAGCACAGATACGCAGTATTTT.

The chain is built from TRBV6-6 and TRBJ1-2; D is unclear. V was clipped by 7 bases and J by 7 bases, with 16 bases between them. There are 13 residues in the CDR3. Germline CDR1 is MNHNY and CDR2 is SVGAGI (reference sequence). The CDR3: CASNADALLGYTF. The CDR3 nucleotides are TGTGCCAGCAACGCCGATGCTTTACTTGGCTACACCTTC.

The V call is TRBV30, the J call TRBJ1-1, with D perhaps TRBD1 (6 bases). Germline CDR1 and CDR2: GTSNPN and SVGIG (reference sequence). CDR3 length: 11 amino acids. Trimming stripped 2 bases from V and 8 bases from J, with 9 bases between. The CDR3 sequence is CAWSPDSEAFF. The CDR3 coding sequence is TGTGCCTGGAGTCCGGACAGCGAAGCTTTCTTT.

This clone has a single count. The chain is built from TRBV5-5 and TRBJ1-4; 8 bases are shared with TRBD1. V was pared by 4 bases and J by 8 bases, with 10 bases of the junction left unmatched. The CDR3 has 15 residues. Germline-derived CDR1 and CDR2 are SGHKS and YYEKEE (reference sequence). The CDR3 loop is CASSHPGQVVEKLFF. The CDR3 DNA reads TGTGCCAGCAGCCACCCGGGACAGGTGGTAGAAAAACTGTTTTTT.

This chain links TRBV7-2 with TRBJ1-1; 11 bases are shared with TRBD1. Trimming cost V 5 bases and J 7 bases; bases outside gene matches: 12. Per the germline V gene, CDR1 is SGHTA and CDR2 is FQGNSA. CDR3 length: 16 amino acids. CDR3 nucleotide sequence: TGTGCCAGCAGCCCAAGGACAGGGGGCGTTTCTGTTGAAGCTTTCTTT. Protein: CASSPRTGGVSVEAFF.

This chain's CDR3 is CASSLQGGRDYGYTF. The DNA of the CDR3 is TGTGCCAGCAGCCTACAGGGAGGGAGGGACTATGGCTACACCTTC. J is TRBJ1-2 and V is TRBV2; D might be TRBD1 (6 bases). Germline CDR1 reads SNHLY; CDR2 reads FYNNEI. The CDR3 sequence is 15 residues long. V was trimmed by 6 bases and J by 3 bases, leaving 17 bases between them. The complete variable domain, with remaining parts taken from reference TRBV2 and TRBJ1-2, reads EPEVTQTPSHQVTQMGQEVILRCVPISNHLYFYWYRQILGQKVEFLVSFYNNEISEKSEIFDDQFSVERPDGSNFTLKIRSTKLEDSAMYFCASSLQGGRDYGYTFGSGTRLTVV.

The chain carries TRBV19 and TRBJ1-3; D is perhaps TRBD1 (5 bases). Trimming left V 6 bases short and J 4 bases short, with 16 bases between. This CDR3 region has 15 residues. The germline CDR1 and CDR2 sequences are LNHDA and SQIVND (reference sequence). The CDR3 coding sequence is TGTGCCAGTAGCGGAGACAGCCAGTTAGGAAACACCATATATTTT. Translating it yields CASSGDSQLGNTIYF. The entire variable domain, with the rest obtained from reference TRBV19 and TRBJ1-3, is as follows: DGGITQSPKYLFRKEGQNVTLSCEQNLNHDAMYWYRQDPGQGLRLIYYSQIVNDFQKGDIAEGYSVSREKKESFPLTVTSAQKNPTAFYLCASSGDSQLGNTIYFGEGSWLTVV.

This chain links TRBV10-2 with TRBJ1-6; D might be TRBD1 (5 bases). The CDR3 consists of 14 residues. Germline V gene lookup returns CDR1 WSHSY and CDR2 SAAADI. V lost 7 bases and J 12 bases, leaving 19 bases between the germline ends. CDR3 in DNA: TGCGCCAGCATCCAGACGCAGGAAAGGGGACCCCTCCACTTT. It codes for CASIQTQERGPLHF.

The CDR3 is CASSPGLAGGSYEQYF. CDR3 DNA sequence: TGTGCCAGCTCACCAGGGCTAGCGGGAGGGTCCTACGAGCAGTACTTC. The chain combines TRBV18 with TRBJ2-7, with TRBD2 matching 12 bases. Germline V gene sequence: CDR1 KGHSH, CDR2 LQKENI. The V gene end was trimmed by 2 bases and the J gene end by 1 base; junction bases not matched to a gene: 3. CDR3 size: 16 residues.

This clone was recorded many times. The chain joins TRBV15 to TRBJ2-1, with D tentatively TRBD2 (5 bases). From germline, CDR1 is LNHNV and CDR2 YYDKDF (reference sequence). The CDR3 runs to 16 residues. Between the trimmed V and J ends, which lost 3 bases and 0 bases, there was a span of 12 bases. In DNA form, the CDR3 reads TGTGCCACCAGCAGTTTAGAACGGGGCTCCTACAATGAGCAGTTCTTC. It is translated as CATSSLERGSYNEQFF.

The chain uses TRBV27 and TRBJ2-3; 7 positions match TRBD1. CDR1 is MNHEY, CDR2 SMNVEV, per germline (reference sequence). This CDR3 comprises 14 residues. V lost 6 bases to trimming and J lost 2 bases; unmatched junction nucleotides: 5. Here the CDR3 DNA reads TGTGCCAGCAGGCCTGACAGGGCCACAGATACGCAGTATTTT. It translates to CASRPDRATDTQYF.

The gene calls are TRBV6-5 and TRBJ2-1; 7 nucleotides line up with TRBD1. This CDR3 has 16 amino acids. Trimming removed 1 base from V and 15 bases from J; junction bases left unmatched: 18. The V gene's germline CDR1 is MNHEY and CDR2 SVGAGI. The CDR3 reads CASSYLGDSTMREVFF. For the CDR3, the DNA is TGTGCCAGCAGTTACTTGGGGGACAGTACAATGAGAGAGGTGTTCTTC.